This TCR beta chain was recorded in a study of blood T cell repertoires in COVID-19 (dated by TCRdb to the early 2020s). For the study in its entirety: The collaborator samples originated in the United States, Italy and Spain and spanned the acute and convalescent phases of COVID-19. The prospective study material was composed of cDNA or gDNA derived from T cells, B-cell-depleted T cells, or PBMCs. Deeply sampled blood TCRbeta repertoires from subjects exposed to, actively infected with, or recovered from COVID-19 were included in the dataset. The repertoires were made available in a free public database intended to serve as a resource for research on the immune response to SARS-CoV-2. The samples were drawn from the first 160 participants of the ongoing ImmuneRACE study and from roughly 1,300 subjects provided by 6 global collaborators. The sample metadata nearly always contained a de-identified subject ID, COVID-19 status, age in years and sex. Where HLA class I and class II types were available, the types were taken from metadata supplied by the sample provider, not from assay-based typing. The full study reports these points: Clinical and demographic metadata were provided uncurated, with the amount varying by source and participant.

As regards this clone: No cognate antigen has been identified for it. No base quality information exists; no much larger clone differs at one position.

The collaborating institutions used their own protocols to collect whole blood in K2EDTA tubes. For TCRbeta analysis, collaborators shipped samples in one of three forms: frozen whole blood, isolated PBMCs, or DNA extracted from either of those sample types. The immunoSEQ Assay, a bias-controlled multiplex PCR, was used to amplify TCRbeta CDR3 regions from genomic DNA. The source study handled its data this way. Nucleated cell counts per sample were estimated from amplification of reference gene primers within the assay. To quantify the absolute abundance of each unique TCRbeta CDR3 rearrangement, sequence reads were collapsed and filtered. For each sample, productive Simpson clonality was calculated as the square root of Simpson's diversity index across productive rearrangements. This immuneACCESS table, as held by TCRdb, lists in-frame sequences with V and J called but not all clones. Of the missing ones, under half trace to an unresolved V gene in checked studies; the others have no known cause. The DNA was the basis for D and trimming; V, J and clone size are from that table. Here the sample has around 170,000 clones; 75% to 90% occur a single time. Under 7.5% of the sample is taken by the ten largest.

The TCR originated in a woman aged 40 to 50 with acute or convalescent COVID-19. The sample consisted of peripheral blood.

CDR3 protein: CRSPQGDGYTF. Read as DNA, the sequence is TGCAGATCGCCACAGGGGGATGGCTACACCTTC. The chain was built from TRBV20-1 and TRBJ1-2; 8 of the junction bases match TRBD1. The germline V gene (reference sequence) yields DFQATT for CDR1 and SNEGSKA for CDR2. Counted from cysteine to phenylalanine, this CDR3 has 11 amino acids. Only CDR3 DNA remains: 33 bases, in frame from the first base.